The present TCR beta chain was sequenced within a study of OX40 agonist ivuxolimab in advanced cancers. On the study more broadly: Head and neck, renal cell, melanoma or hepatocellular carcinoma were the cancers that dose-escalation patients had. In three patients, partial responses were observed, one with hepatocellular carcinoma and two with cutaneous melanoma.

Libraries were prepared by immunoSEQ multiplex PCR; TCRdb keeps only in-frame clonotypes and omits some of them. The sample carries roughly 71,000 clones, 70% to 90% recorded once. CDR1 is SGHDT, CDR2 YYEEEE, per germline. Between the trimmed V and J ends, which lost 0 bases and 2 bases, there was a span of 9 bases. This CDR3 contains 15 residues. For this clone: The antigen is undetermined.

Study-wide results and limits: In general, CD8+ T cells held more expanded clones than CD4+ did, on average. There were also nonresponders showing low normalized T-cell clonal expansion.

This material consisted of CD4+ or CD8+ T cells sorted from blood, taken in a trial of the OX40 agonist ivuxolimab. The origin of this receptor is an adult with an advanced solid tumor such as melanoma, head and neck, liver or kidney cancer. The chain uses TRBV5-6 and TRBJ1-5; D is ambiguous. CDR3 region: CASSLAGMGNQPQHF. The CDR3 DNA reads TGTGCCAGCAGCTTGGCGGGGATGGGCAATCAGCCCCAGCATTTT.